This is a list of T cell receptor beta chains from one sample in a study of blood T cells in healthy people across ages. Using its own MiXCR run on the 5' RACE reads, TCRdb lists one record per CDR3 protein. The table includes 910,000 or so distinct CDR3 sequences, just over 50% detected once. Sequencing used blood. The receptors come from a woman aged 55-69 years in good health. CDR3s include the opening cysteine and the closing phenylalanine or tryptophan.

J gene | V gene | CDR3 protein
TRBJ2-7 | TRBV9 | CASSVGLADSYEQYF
TRBJ2-3 | TRBV12-3/TRBV12-4 | CASSSRTSTGTDTQYF
TRBJ2-5 | TRBV6-4 | CASSPLAGDYNEQYF
TRBJ2-5 | TRBV6-6 | CASSGGLFEAQYF
TRBJ1-4 | TRBV4-1 | CASSPRAGEKLFF
TRBJ2-3 | TRBV20-1 | CSAPSPGDPQYF
TRBJ2-7 | TRBV6-5 | CASSRDRGRTNEQYF
TRBJ2-1 | TRBV20-1 | CSASGLAPSSSYNEQFF
TRBJ2-1 | TRBV20-1 | CSARGQGVANEQFF
TRBJ2-3 | TRBV6-6 | CASILSGALTDTQYF
TRBJ2-1 | TRBV11-3 | CASSFNQVSNEQFF
TRBJ1-6 | TRBV9 | CASSALPSGGSPLHF
. | TRBV6-2/TRBV6-3 | CASSYFHTYEQYF
TRBJ2-6 | TRBV25-1 | CASSEGYGVSGANVLTF
. | TRBV6-2/TRBV6-3 | CATGDITYEQYF
TRBJ2-1 | TRBV4-2 | CASSPTSGSRHEQFF
TRBJ2-5 | TRBV10-3 | CAISGFGGETQYF
TRBJ1-2 | TRBV20-1 | CSAREEQGALTVGGYTF
TRBJ1-6 | TRBV4-2 | CASSLKAGAYNSPLHF
. | TRBV30 | CAFSGGPYEQYF
TRBJ2-1 | TRBV5-1 | CATHPSGPTYNEQFF
TRBJ2-1 | TRBV6-2/TRBV6-3 | CASSPASGMYNEQFF
TRBJ2-7 | TRBV16 | CASSQGSAGDYEQYF
. | TRBV29-1 | CSVMGVAAAEQYF
TRBJ2-1 | TRBV14 | CASSPVGSYNEQFF
TRBJ2-7 | TRBV29-1 | CSIGPNEQYF
TRBJ2-1 | TRBV29-1 | CSTRGSGVQFF
TRBJ1-5 | TRBV6-2/TRBV6-3 | CASGTGGRPQHF
TRBJ1-2 | TRBV7-8 | CASTLGEGGNYGYTF
TRBJ1-2 | TRBV12-3/TRBV12-4 | CASNTGIWNYGYTF
TRBJ2-7 | TRBV7-2 | CASSQRSGTGLYYEQYF
TRBJ1-2 | TRBV4-2 | CASSQEGQGAYGYTF
TRBJ2-7 | TRBV28 | CASKPPDGTYEQYF
TRBJ1-2 | TRBV4-1 | CASSQDRVGTGDADGYTF
TRBJ2-3 | TRBV6-5 | CASSYALASTDTQYF
TRBJ1-6 | TRBV6-5 | CATFGTGGSPLHF
TRBJ1-5 | TRBV5-6 | CAGSTRVGQPQHF
TRBJ2-5 | TRBV9 | CASSVTPEGRHNEQYF
TRBJ1-2 | TRBV5-1 | CASSSPGRNYGYTF
TRBJ2-7 | TRBV12-3/TRBV12-4 | CASSDRFREQYF
TRBJ2-7 | TRBV28 | CASSLWATNSYEQYF
TRBJ2-4 | TRBV4-1 | CASSLIAGPAKNIQYF
TRBJ2-4 | TRBV5-1 | CASSLAPGLEYF
TRBJ1-2 | TRBV27 | CASSQAGTAYGYTF
TRBJ2-3 | TRBV21-1 | CASKKKRYERQGTDMQYF
TRBJ2-4 | TRBV6-5 | CASRRDRSSDIQYF
TRBJ2-2 | TRBV4-3 | CASSQEVSGRAMPGELFF
TRBJ2-7 | TRBV6-5 | CASNPGLAPSYEQYF
TRBJ2-1 | TRBV3-1 | CASSHLAGGGNEQFF
TRBJ2-7 | TRBV7-2 | CASSLVGSTVHEQYF
TRBJ2-7 | TRBV28 | CASSPRSPGAYEQYF
TRBJ2-3 | TRBV5-1 | CASSFGTSGSMDTQYF
TRBJ2-7 | TRBV6-1 | CASSELTASYEQYF